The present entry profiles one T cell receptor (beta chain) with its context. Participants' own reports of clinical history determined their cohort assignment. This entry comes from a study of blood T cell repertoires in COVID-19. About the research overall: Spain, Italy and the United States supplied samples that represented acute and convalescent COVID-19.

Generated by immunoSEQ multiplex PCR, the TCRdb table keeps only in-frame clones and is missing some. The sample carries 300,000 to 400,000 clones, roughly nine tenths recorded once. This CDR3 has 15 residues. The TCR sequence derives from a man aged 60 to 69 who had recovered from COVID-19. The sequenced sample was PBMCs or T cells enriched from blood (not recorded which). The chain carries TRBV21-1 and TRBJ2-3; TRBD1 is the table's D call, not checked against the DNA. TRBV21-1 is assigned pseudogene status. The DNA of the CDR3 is TGTGCCAGCAGCCAGCCGGGACAAAGCACAGATACGCAGTATTTT. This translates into CASSQPGQSTDTQYF.